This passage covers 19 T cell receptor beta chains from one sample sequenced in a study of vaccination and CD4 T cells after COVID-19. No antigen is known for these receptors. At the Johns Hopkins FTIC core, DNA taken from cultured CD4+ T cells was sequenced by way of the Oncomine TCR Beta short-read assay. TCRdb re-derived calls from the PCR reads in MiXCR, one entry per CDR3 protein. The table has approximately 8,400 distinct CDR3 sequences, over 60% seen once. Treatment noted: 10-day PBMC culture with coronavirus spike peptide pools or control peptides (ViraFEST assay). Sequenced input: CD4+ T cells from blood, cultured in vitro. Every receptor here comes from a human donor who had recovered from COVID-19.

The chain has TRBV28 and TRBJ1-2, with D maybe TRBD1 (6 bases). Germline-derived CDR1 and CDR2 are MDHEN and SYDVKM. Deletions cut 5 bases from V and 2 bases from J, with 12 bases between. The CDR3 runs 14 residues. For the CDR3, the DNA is TGTGCCAGCAGTCCCCCCGGACAGAACTATGGCTACACCTTC. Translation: CASSPPGQNYGYTF.

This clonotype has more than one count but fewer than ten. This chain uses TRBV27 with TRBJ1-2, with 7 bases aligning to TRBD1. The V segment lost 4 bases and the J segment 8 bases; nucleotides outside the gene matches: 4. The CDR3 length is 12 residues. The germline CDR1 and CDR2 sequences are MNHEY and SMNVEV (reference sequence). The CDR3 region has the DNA TGTGCCAGCAGTTCGACAGGGACGGGCTACACCTTC. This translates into CASSSTGTGYTF.

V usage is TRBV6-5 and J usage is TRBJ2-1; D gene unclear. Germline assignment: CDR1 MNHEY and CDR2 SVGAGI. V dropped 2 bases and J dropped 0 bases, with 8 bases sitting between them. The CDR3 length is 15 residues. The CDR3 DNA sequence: TGTGCCAGCAGTTACGACGTTTTCTCCTACAATGAGCAGTTCTTC. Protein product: CASSYDVFSYNEQFF.

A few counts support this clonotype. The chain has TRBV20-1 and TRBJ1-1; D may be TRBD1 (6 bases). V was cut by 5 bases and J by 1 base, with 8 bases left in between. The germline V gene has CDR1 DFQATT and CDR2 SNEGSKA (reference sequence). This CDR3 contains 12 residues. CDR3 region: CSAEGQNTEAFF. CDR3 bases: TGCAGTGCTGAGGGACAGAACACTGAAGCTTTCTTT.

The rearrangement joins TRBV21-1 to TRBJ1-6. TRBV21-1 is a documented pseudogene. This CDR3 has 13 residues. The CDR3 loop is CASSKEEPAPLHF. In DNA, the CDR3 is TGTGCCAGCAGCAAGGAGGAACCGGCACCCCTCCACTTT.

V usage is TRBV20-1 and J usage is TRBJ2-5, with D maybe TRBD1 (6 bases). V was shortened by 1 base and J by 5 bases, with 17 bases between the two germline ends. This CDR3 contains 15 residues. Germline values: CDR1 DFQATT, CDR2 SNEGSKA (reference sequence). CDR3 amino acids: CSARVTGQTRETQYF. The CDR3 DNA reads TGCAGTGCTAGAGTAACAGGGCAGACTCGGGAGACCCAGTACTTC.

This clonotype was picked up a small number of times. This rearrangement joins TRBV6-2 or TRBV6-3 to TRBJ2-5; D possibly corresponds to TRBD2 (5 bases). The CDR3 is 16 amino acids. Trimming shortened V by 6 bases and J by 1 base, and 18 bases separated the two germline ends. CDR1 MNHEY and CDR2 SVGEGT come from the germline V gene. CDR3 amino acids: CASRPRGSAFQETQYF. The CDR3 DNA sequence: TGTGCCAGCAGACCCCGGGGTAGCGCCTTCCAAGAGACCCAGTACTTC.

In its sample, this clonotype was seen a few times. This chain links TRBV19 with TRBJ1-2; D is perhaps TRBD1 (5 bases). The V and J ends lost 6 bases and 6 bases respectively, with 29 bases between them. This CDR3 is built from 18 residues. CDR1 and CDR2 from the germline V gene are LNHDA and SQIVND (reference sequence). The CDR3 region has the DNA TGTGCCAGTAGGTTCCAGGGTGCAGCTAGTAGGGCGAGCGATGGCTACACCTTC. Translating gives CASRFQGAASRASDGYTF. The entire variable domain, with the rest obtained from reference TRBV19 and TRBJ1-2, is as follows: DGGITQSPKYLFRKEGQNVTLSCEQNLNHDAMYWYRQDPGQGLRLIYYSQIVNDFQKGDIAEGYSVSREKKESFPLTVTSAQKNPTAFYLCASRFQGAASRASDGYTFGSGTRLTVV.

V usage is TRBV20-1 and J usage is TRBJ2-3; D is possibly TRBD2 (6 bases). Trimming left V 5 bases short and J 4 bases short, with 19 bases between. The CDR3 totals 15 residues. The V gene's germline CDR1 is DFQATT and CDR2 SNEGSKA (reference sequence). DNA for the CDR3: TGCAGTGCTCCCTTTCTAGGAGGAGGGCCAGATACGCAGTATTTT. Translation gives CSAPFLGGGPDTQYF.

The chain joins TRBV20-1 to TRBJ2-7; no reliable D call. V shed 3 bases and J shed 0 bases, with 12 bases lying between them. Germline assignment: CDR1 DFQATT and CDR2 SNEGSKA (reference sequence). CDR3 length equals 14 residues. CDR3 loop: CSASSRYSSYEQYF. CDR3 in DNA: TGCAGTGCTAGCTCAAGATACAGCTCCTACGAGCAGTACTTC.

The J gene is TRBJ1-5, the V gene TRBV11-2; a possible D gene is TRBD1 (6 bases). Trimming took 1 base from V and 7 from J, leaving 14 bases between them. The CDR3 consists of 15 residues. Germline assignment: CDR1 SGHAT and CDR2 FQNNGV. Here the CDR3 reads CASSLGVGARQPQHF. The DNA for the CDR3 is TGTGCCAGCAGCTTAGGGGTGGGGGCACGACAGCCCCAGCATTTT.

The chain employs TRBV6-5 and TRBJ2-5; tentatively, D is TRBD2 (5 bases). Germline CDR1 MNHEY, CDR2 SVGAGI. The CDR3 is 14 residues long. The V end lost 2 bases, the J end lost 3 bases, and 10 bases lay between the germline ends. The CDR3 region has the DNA TGTGCCAGCAGTTACCGGGGTAGCGAAGAGACCCAGTACTTC. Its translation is CASSYRGSEETQYF.

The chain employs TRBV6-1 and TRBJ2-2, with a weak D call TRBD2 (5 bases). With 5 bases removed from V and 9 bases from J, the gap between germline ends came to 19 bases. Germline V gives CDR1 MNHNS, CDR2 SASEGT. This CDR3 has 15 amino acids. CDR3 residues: CASSPGGAKRRELFF. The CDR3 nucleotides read TGTGCCAGCAGTCCCGGAGGAGCTAAGAGACGGGAGCTGTTTTTT.

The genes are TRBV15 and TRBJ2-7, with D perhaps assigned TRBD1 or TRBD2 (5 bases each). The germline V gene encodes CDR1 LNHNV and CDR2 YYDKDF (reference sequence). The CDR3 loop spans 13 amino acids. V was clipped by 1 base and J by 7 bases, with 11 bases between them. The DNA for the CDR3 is TGTGCCACCAGCAGAGGTGGGACCAGGGAGCAGTACTTC. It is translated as CATSRGGTREQYF.

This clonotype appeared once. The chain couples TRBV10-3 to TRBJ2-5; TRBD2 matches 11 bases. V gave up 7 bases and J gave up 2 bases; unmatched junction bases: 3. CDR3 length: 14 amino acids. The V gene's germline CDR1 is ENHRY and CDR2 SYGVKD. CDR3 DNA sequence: TGTGCCATCAAAGGGACTAGCGGACAAGAGACCCAGTACTTC. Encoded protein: CAIKGTSGQETQYF.

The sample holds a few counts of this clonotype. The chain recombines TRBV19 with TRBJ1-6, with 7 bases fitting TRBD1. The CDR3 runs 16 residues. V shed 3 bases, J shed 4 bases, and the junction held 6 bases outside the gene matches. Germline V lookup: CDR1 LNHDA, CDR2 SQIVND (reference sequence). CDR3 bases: TGTGCCAGTAGTATCGAATCGACAGGGTATAATTCACCCCTCCACTTT. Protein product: CASSIESTGYNSPLHF.

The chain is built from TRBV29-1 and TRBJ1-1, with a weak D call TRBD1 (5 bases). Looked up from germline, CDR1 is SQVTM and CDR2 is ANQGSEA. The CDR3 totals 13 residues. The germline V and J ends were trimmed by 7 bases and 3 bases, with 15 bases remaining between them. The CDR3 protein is CSAKRGADTEAFF. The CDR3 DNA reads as TGCAGCGCCAAAAGGGGCGCGGACACTGAAGCTTTCTTT.

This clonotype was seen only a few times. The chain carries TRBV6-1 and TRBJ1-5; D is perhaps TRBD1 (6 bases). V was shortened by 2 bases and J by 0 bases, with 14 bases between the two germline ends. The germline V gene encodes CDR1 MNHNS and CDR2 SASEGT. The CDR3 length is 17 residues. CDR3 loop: CASSELGRGNSNQPQHF. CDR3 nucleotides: TGTGCCAGCAGTGAACTCGGCAGGGGAAATAGCAATCAGCCCCAGCATTTT.

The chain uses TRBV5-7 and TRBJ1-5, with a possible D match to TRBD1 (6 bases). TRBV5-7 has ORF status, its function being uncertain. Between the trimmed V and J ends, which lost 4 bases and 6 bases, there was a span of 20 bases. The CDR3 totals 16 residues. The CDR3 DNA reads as TGTGCCAGCAGCCCGGGACACCCAGATATCTTTCAGCCCCAGCATTTT. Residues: CASSPGHPDIFQPQHF.